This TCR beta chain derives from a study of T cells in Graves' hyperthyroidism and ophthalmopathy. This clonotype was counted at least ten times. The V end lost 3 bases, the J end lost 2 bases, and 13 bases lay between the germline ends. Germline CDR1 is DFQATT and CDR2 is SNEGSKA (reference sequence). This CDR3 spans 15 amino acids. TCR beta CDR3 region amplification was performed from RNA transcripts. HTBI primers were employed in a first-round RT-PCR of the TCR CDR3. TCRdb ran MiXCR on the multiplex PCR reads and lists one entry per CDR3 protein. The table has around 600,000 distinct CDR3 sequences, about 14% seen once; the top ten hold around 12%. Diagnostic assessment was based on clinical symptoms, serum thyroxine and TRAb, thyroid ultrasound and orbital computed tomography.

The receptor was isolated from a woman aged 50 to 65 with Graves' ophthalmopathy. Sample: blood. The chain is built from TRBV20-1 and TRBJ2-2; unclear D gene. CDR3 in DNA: TGCAGTGCTAGTCCGCCGGCACCTAACACCGGGGAGCTGTTTTTT. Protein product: CSASPPAPNTGELFF.